The rows below give T cell receptor beta chains drawn from one sample of a study of T-cell memory formation after mild COVID-19. TCRdb reprocessed the 5' RACE reads with MiXCR, giving one entry per CDR3 protein. The sample includes over 350,000 distinct CDR3 sequences, roughly 15% of them seen just once. Sequencing was carried out using PBMCs or a T cell subset sorted from them (not recorded which). These receptors were taken from a man aged 18 to 29 who had mild COVID-19 (a few samples of this study predate the infection). Cell type and time point are not known. CDR3s include the opening cysteine and the closing phenylalanine or tryptophan. Fields, in order: V gene, clone size, J gene, CDR3 protein. Clone size is shown for a subset of rows, as once, few, many or a class of expanded clone.

V gene: TRBV29-1; clone size: NA; J gene: TRBJ2-3; CDR3 protein: CSVEPGDTDTQYF
V gene: TRBV12-3/TRBV12-4; clone size: NA; J gene: TRBJ1-2; CDR3 protein: CASSLGPPDYGYTF
V gene: TRBV6-6; clone size: NA; J gene: TRBJ2-7; CDR3 protein: CASSQGWPYEQYF
V gene: TRBV12-3/TRBV12-4; clone size: NA; J gene: TRBJ1-2; CDR3 protein: CASSNTGGPDYGYTF
V gene: TRBV12-3/TRBV12-4; clone size: NA; J gene: TRBJ2-2; CDR3 protein: CASSLDRGLGELFF
V gene: TRBV12-3/TRBV12-4; clone size: few; J gene: TRBJ2-2; CDR3 protein: CASSSGLSNTGELFF
V gene: TRBV24-1; clone size: NA; J gene: TRBJ2-1; CDR3 protein: CATSDQSGGSYNEQFF
V gene: TRBV15; clone size: few; J gene: TRBJ2-7; CDR3 protein: CATSKAGAAYEQYF
V gene: TRBV19; clone size: few; J gene: TRBJ1-2; CDR3 protein: CASSRAGLEGYTF
V gene: TRBV7-8; clone size: NA; J gene: TRBJ2-5; CDR3 protein: CASSRTGGWETQYF
V gene: TRBV2; clone size: NA; J gene: TRBJ1-6; CDR3 protein: CASSEALWTPLHF
V gene: TRBV5-1; clone size: NA; J gene: TRBJ1-5; CDR3 protein: CASSPGSGGSDQPQHF
V gene: TRBV5-1; clone size: many; J gene: TRBJ2-5; CDR3 protein: CASSLAPQETQYF
V gene: TRBV7-8; clone size: few; J gene: TRBJ1-1; CDR3 protein: CASSLYDRGDEAFF
V gene: TRBV4-3; clone size: few; J gene: TRBJ2-6; CDR3 protein: CASSQGWRAGGPGANVLTF
V gene: TRBV5-5; clone size: NA; J gene: TRBJ2-5; CDR3 protein: CASSPGTVGGETQYF
V gene: TRBV7-2; clone size: many; J gene: TRBJ2-6; CDR3 protein: CASSLATGANVLTF
V gene: TRBV25-1; clone size: NA; J gene: TRBJ1-2; CDR3 protein: CASSDGGIYGYTF
V gene: TRBV27; clone size: few; J gene: TRBJ1-5; CDR3 protein: CASSSTNQPQHF
V gene: TRBV12-5; clone size: NA; J gene: TRBJ1-2; CDR3 protein: CASGLVPGARYGYTF
V gene: TRBV10-2; clone size: NA; J gene: TRBJ1-1; CDR3 protein: CASSVGGQGTEAFF
V gene: TRBV10-3; clone size: many; J gene: TRBJ2-7; CDR3 protein: CATRATLSYEQYF
V gene: TRBV11-2; clone size: NA; J gene: TRBJ2-1; CDR3 protein: CASSALAGGPGEQFF
V gene: TRBV5-1; clone size: many; J gene: TRBJ2-3; CDR3 protein: CASSAWGRSSTDTQYF
V gene: TRBV5-5; clone size: NA; J gene: TRBJ2-5; CDR3 protein: CASSQGTETQYF
V gene: TRBV6-2/TRBV6-3; clone size: few; J gene: TRBJ2-5; CDR3 protein: CAGTPTGRETQYF
V gene: TRBV30; clone size: NA; J gene: TRBJ2-5; CDR3 protein: CAWAGGETQYF
V gene: TRBV7-2; clone size: NA; J gene: TRBJ2-4; CDR3 protein: CASGWDRGDIQYF